Listed here is a single T cell receptor (beta chain). V was shortened by 1 base and J by 4 bases, with 5 bases between the two germline ends. Germline V gene data show CDR1 as LNHDA and CDR2 as SQIVND (reference sequence). The CDR3 is 13 amino acids. The entry originates in a study of cytomegalovirus exposure and HLA in healthy donors. Both 60 Vbeta primers and 13 Jbeta primers went into the PCR. Sequenced by immunoSEQ multiplex PCR; TCRdb stores in-frame clones only, minus some. This sample yields 95,000 to 150,000 clones, of which roughly 69% are seen a single time; just under 8.5% belongs to the top ten.

This TCR derives from a woman in her forties in good health and CMV-seropositive. The sample was PBMCs. The chain couples TRBV19 to TRBJ2-1; D is unresolved. CDR3 nucleotides: TGTGCCAGTAGTATAGGGGCATACAATGAGCAGTTCTTC. Amino acid sequence: CASSIGAYNEQFF. The variable domain in full, with the rest retrieved from reference TRBV19 and TRBJ2-1, is DGGITQSPKYLFRKEGQNVTLSCEQNLNHDAMYWYRQDPGQGLRLIYYSQIVNDFQKGDIAEGYSVSREKKESFPLTVTSAQKNPTAFYLCASSIGAYNEQFFGPGTRLTVL.